One T cell receptor beta chain is described in this entry. From germline, CDR1 is MGHRA and CDR2 YSYEKL. CDR3 length: 13 residues. Trimming took 6 bases from V and 2 from J, leaving 10 bases between them. The entry originates in a study of blood T cell repertoires in COVID-19. Study summary: Some COVID-19 samples were acute and others convalescent; all came from the United States, Italy and Spain. The cDNA or gDNA used as material had been derived from T cells, B-cell-depleted T cells, or PBMCs.

As handled by the study authors: Amplification of reference gene primers was used by the study to estimate nucleated cell counts. The table came from immunoSEQ multiplex PCR; TCRdb's copy has only in-frame clones and leaves some out. That table gives V, J and clone size, and the DNA gave D and trimming. This table holds around 300,000 clones, approximately 88% found once. The V gene is TRBV4-1, the J gene TRBJ2-5; D might be TRBD2 (5 bases). Sequencing was carried out using peripheral blood. This clonotype was obtained from a woman in her forties or fifties with active or convalescent COVID-19. Here the CDR3 reads CASRRTVQETQYF. In nucleotides, the CDR3 is TGCGCCAGCAGAAGGACTGTACAAGAGACCCAGTACTTC.